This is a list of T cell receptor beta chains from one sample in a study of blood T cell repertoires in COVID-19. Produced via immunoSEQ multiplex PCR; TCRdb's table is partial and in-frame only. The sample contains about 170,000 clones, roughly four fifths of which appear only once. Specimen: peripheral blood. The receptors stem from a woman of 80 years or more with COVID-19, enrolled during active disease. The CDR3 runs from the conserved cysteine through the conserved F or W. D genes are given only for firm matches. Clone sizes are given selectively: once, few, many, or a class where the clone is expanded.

CDR3aa: CAWSLEGPRYF
CDR3nt: TGTGCCTGGAGTTTGGAGGGCCCCAGGTACTTC
d_gene: -
v_gene: TRBV30
j_gene: TRBJ2-7
abundance: -

CDR3aa: CATSHNIGSSYEQYF
CDR3nt: TGTGCCACCAGCCATAATATTGGCTCTAGCTACGAGCAGTACTTC
d_gene: -
v_gene: TRBV15
j_gene: TRBJ2-7
abundance: -

CDR3aa: CASRHGLAGTTDTQYF
CDR3nt: TGTGCCAGCCGTCACGGGCTAGCGGGGACTACAGATACGCAGTATTTT
d_gene: TRBD2
v_gene: TRBV2
j_gene: TRBJ2-3
abundance: -

CDR3aa: CASSEGTPYQPQHF
CDR3nt: TGTGCCAGCAGTGAAGGGACACCGTATCAGCCCCAGCATTTT
d_gene: -
v_gene: TRBV6-1
j_gene: TRBJ1-5
abundance: few

CDR3aa: CASSLEYQETQYF
CDR3nt: TGTGCCAGCAGCTTGGAGTACCAAGAGACCCAGTACTTC
d_gene: -
v_gene: TRBV7-3
j_gene: TRBJ2-5
abundance: -

CDR3aa: CSASFPSGPSYEQYF
CDR3nt: TGCAGTGCTAGTTTCCCTAGCGGGCCTTCCTACGAGCAGTACTTC
d_gene: TRBD2
v_gene: TRBV20-1
j_gene: TRBJ2-7
abundance: -

CDR3aa: CASSIRLIGLAASYEQYF
CDR3nt: TGTGCCAGTAGTATTCGTTTGATTGGGCTAGCGGCGTCCTACGAGCAGTACTTC
d_gene: TRBD2
v_gene: TRBV19
j_gene: TRBJ2-7
abundance: -

CDR3aa: CASSSPVGGDTQYF
CDR3nt: TGTGCCAGCAGCTCCCCCGTTGGAGGGGATACGCAGTATTTT
d_gene: -
v_gene: TRBV11-3
j_gene: TRBJ2-3
abundance: -

CDR3aa: CASSEEGWAMVNEQFF
CDR3nt: TGTGCCAGCAGTGAAGAGGGGTGGGCAATGGTCAATGAGCAGTTCTTC
d_gene: -
v_gene: TRBV2
j_gene: TRBJ2-1
abundance: -

CDR3aa: CARSLACDRDTEAFF
CDR3nt: TGTGCCAGAAGCTTGGCCTGCGACAGGGACACTGAAGCTTTCTTT
d_gene: TRBD1
v_gene: TRBV5-3
j_gene: TRBJ1-1
abundance: -

CDR3aa: CASSLYRGPVTEAFF
CDR3nt: TGTGCCAGCAGCTTATACAGGGGGCCGGTCACTGAAGCTTTCTTT
d_gene: TRBD1
v_gene: TRBV11-2
j_gene: TRBJ1-1
abundance: once